This TCR beta chain emerged from a study of shared clonotypes between healthy human individuals. Study information: A few men and two women, aged 18 to 49, were donors. CD4 naive cells filled three plates per donor, CD4 memory three, CD8 naive two and CD8 memory one. Broader study findings: Naive CD4 clonotypes were shared across several donors at roughly 5%.

This clone showed up just once. Antigen specificity is unknown. Replicate sorted-subset PCRs were loaded with approximately 200 ng DNA, tens of thousands of T cell genomes. Sequencing was performed with immunoSEQ multiplex PCR; in TCRdb, only in-frame clones are kept and a portion is missing. This sample has roughly 2 million clones, with roughly 94% found just once. CDR1 SNHLY and CDR2 FYNNEI come from the germline V gene. This CDR3 comprises 14 residues. Trimming took off 4 bases at V and 7 bases at J, with 14 bases between the two ends. This TCR came from a man between 18 and 35 years old in good health. The specimen was naive CD4+ T cells sorted from blood. Subset reported: CD45RA+ positively selected. The V call is TRBV2, the J call TRBJ1-5, with unresolved D. CDR3 in DNA: TGTGCCAGCAGTGTTAGTCTTGTAACACAGCCCCAGCATTTT. It codes for CASSVSLVTQPQHF.